The 23 T cell receptor beta chains listed next were all sequenced from one sample in a study of blood T cell repertoires in COVID-19. Some clones are missing from TCRdb's copy, which holds only in-frame ones; the method was immunoSEQ multiplex PCR. The sample holds some 200,000 clones, about 87% seen once. The sequencing sample was made of peripheral blood. Receptor source: a man between 35 and 55 years old with active or convalescent COVID-19.

The rearrangement links TRBV28 to TRBJ1-3; D perhaps matches TRBD1 (5 bases). This CDR3 contains 15 residues. Trimming removed 2 bases at V and 0 bases at J, with 8 bases between. Germline CDR1 reads MDHEN; CDR2 reads SYDVKM. In DNA, the CDR3 is TGTGCCAGCAGTTTACAGGGTATCTCTGGAAACACCATATATTTT. Residues: CASSLQGISGNTIYF.

The rearrangement links TRBV12-3 or TRBV12-4 to TRBJ1-5, with a tentative D call TRBD1 (5 bases). V was trimmed by 5 bases and J by 7 bases, leaving 9 bases between them. This CDR3 has 12 residues. The CDR3 coding sequence is TGTGCCAGCAGTCGCGGGGGACAGCCCCAGCATTTT. It specifies CASSRGGQPQHF.

The CDR3 loop reads CASSPRVLQSINYGYTF. For the CDR3, the DNA is TGTGCCAGCAGCCCCAGGGTTCTGCAATCCATTAACTATGGCTACACCTTC. This chain connects TRBV9 to TRBJ1-2; D is possibly TRBD1 (5 bases). This CDR3 is 17 amino acids long. Germline CDR1 is SGDLS and CDR2 is YYNGEE. Deletions cut 4 bases from V and 1 base from J, with 20 bases between.

The rearrangement links TRBV15 to TRBJ2-5; D is perhaps TRBD2 (5 bases). The germline V and J ends were trimmed by 0 bases and 4 bases, with 9 bases remaining between them. The CDR3 sequence is 14 residues long. CDR1 and CDR2 from the germline V gene are LNHNV and YYDKDF (reference sequence). The CDR3 DNA follows: TGTGCCACCAGCAGAGATCGGGGATCAGAGACCCAGTACTTC. This encodes CATSRDRGSETQYF.

The gene calls are TRBV4-3 and TRBJ2-3; 14 bases align to TRBD2. V was pared by 1 base and J by 4 bases, with 1 base of the junction left unmatched. The germline V gene has CDR1 LGHNA and CDR2 YSLEER. The CDR3 is made up of 16 amino acids. CDR3 protein: CASSQGLAGGPDTQYF. The CDR3 DNA reads as TGCGCCAGCAGCCAAGGACTAGCGGGGGGGCCAGATACGCAGTATTTT.

The V gene is TRBV11-3, the J gene TRBJ2-2; tentatively, D is TRBD2 (5 bases). V lost 5 bases, J lost 6 bases, and 10 bases lay in between. Germline V CDR1 and CDR2: SGHNT, YENEEA. The CDR3 totals 13 residues. The CDR3 spells CASSPLGAGELFF. The CDR3 DNA is TGTGCCAGCAGCCCGCTCGGGGCCGGGGAGCTGTTTTTT.

The J gene is TRBJ1-6, the V gene TRBV19; TRBD1 is a possible D gene (5 bases). Trimming pared 5 bases from V and 10 bases from J, leaving 18 bases between. Per germline, CDR1 LNHDA and CDR2 SQIVND (reference sequence). The CDR3 has 15 residues. The CDR3 DNA reads as TGTGCCAGTAGTTACTCTGCGGACAAGGGATCACCCCTCCACTTT. The encoded protein is CASSYSADKGSPLHF.

The J gene is TRBJ1-4, the V gene TRBV3-1 (or the pseudogene TRBV3-2); D is perhaps TRBD1 (6 bases). V lost 0 bases and J lost 4, with 12 bases in between. The CDR3 runs 16 residues. Germline-derived CDR1 and CDR2 are LGHDT and YNNKEL (reference sequence). DNA for the CDR3: TGTGCCAGCAGCCAAGAAACAGGGTTGGATAATGAAAAACTGTTTTTT. Protein sequence: CASSQETGLDNEKLFF.

V usage is TRBV30 and J usage is TRBJ1-2, with a possible D match to TRBD1 (5 bases). Germline V gives CDR1 GTSNPN, CDR2 SVGIG (reference sequence). The V end lost 0 bases, the J end lost 12 bases, and 17 bases lay between the germline ends. The CDR3 has 13 residues. CDR3 DNA: TGTGCCTGGAGTGTAAAGGACACCCGACGTAACACCTTC. It specifies CAWSVKDTRRNTF.

The V and J genes are TRBV5-1 and TRBJ1-1; 9 bases map to TRBD1. This CDR3 spans 19 amino acids. After removal of 0 bases from V and 10 bases from J, the junction contained 22 bases not matched to a gene. Per germline, CDR1 SGHRS and CDR2 YFSETQ. In nucleotides, the CDR3 is TGCGCCAGCAGCTTGGCCCCGAGCCGAACTGGGACAGGGTCCGCTTTAGCTTTCTTT. Encoded protein: CASSLAPSRTGTGSALAFF.

The rearrangement links TRBV28 to TRBJ2-1; D might be TRBD2 (6 bases). The V and J ends lost 3 bases and 4 bases respectively, with 7 bases between them. CDR1 is MDHEN and CDR2 is SYDVKM in the germline V gene. The CDR3 has 13 residues. CDR3 DNA: TGTGCCAGCAGTTTGGCGGGATACAATGAGCAGTTCTTC. It codes for CASSLAGYNEQFF.

The rearrangement joins TRBV5-1 to TRBJ1-1; 7 bases align to TRBD1. This CDR3 spans 14 amino acids. Per the germline V gene, CDR1 is SGHRS and CDR2 is YFSETQ. J lost 1 base, V lost 3 bases, and 3 bases had no gene match. For the CDR3, the DNA is TGCGCCAGCAGCTGGGGACAGAAGAACACTGAAGCTTTCTTT. Translated, it gives CASSWGQKNTEAFF.

The rearrangement joins TRBV9 to TRBJ1-6; 9 bases agree with TRBD1. The CDR3 runs to 15 residues. The V and J ends lost 4 bases and 9 bases, in that order; junction bases with no gene match: 8. Germline CDR1 reads SGDLS; CDR2 reads YYNGEE. The DNA for the CDR3 is TGTGCCAGCAGCATCGGGACAGGGCAGTTTTCACCCCTCCACTTT. It yields the protein CASSIGTGQFSPLHF. The full variable domain, its missing parts supplied by reference TRBV9 and TRBJ1-6, is DSGVTQTPKHLITATGQRVTLRCSPRSGDLSVYWYQQSLDQGLQFLIQYYNGEERAKGNILERFSAQQFPDLHSELNLSSLELGDSALYFCASSIGTGQFSPLHFGNGTRLTVT.

In this sample, this clone turned up once. The chain recombines TRBV20-1 with TRBJ2-1; maybe TRBD2 (6 bases). Per the germline V gene, CDR1 is DFQATT and CDR2 is SNEGSKA (reference sequence). This CDR3 contains 11 residues. Deletions cut 6 bases from V and 15 bases from J, with 18 bases between. The CDR3 spells CSAKRATRSFF. CDR3 DNA: TGCAGTGCCAAGCGGGCCACGAGGTCGTTCTTC.

The rearrangement links TRBV6-6 to TRBJ1-3; D may be TRBD1 (6 bases). Looked up from germline, CDR1 is MNHNY and CDR2 is SVGAGI (reference sequence). The CDR3 totals 14 residues. V dropped 8 bases and J dropped 2 bases, with 13 bases sitting between them. The CDR3 region has the DNA TGTGCCAGCGCTACGGGGGGGCCTGGAAACACCATATATTTT. Translating gives CASATGGPGNTIYF.

The chain is built from TRBV20-1 and TRBJ1-4; 11 bases align to TRBD1. Germline CDR1 is DFQATT and CDR2 is SNEGSKA (reference sequence). The length of the CDR3 is 14 residues. V was clipped by 3 bases and J by 14 bases; unmatched bases: 11. CDR3 bases: TGCAGTGCTAGTGGGACAGGGGGGGCCTTGCGGCTGTTTTTT. Residues: CSASGTGGALRLFF.

A note on this clone: Additional DNA sequences in this sample encode the identical CDR3. The rearrangement joins TRBV27 to TRBJ1-6; D call uncertain. V was pared by 3 bases and J by 0 bases, with 6 bases between. Germline CDR1 is MNHEY and CDR2 is SMNVEV (reference sequence). The CDR3 has 15 residues. CDR3 in DNA: TGTGCCAGCAGTTTCTCGAGCTCCTATAATTCACCCCTCCACTTT. It yields the protein CASSFSSSYNSPLHF.

The chain employs TRBV7-9 and TRBJ2-1; D possibly corresponds to TRBD2 (6 bases). The CDR3 is made up of 16 amino acids. V was clipped by 1 base and J by 2 bases, with 12 bases between them. Germline loops: CDR1 SEHNR, CDR2 FQNEAQ (reference sequence). CDR3 DNA: TGTGCCAGCAGCTTAGTTGGAGGGGAAGCCTACAATGAGCAGTTCTTC. Translated, it gives CASSLVGGEAYNEQFF.

V and J are TRBV27 and TRBJ1-3; 8 bases agree with TRBD1. The germline V gene encodes CDR1 MNHEY and CDR2 SMNVEV (reference sequence). V was clipped by 4 bases and J by 6 bases; unmatched bases: 11. This CDR3 spans 16 amino acids. The CDR3 region has the DNA TGTGCCAGCAGTTGGACCGGGACAGGATTCTTAAACACCATATATTTT. Translation gives CASSWTGTGFLNTIYF.

V and J are TRBV6-5 and TRBJ2-7, with D possibly being TRBD1 (6 bases). Trimming shortened V by 7 bases and J by 3 bases, and 13 bases separated the two germline ends. The CDR3 contains 13 residues. Germline CDR1 and CDR2: MNHEY and SVGAGI. This CDR3 is CASNGDNGYEQYF. CDR3 coding DNA: TGTGCCAGCAATGGGGACAACGGCTACGAGCAGTACTTC.

The chain has TRBV4-3 and TRBJ1-1, with D uncertain. The CDR3 has 12 residues. V was clipped by 4 bases and J by 7 bases, with 10 bases between them. CDR1 and CDR2 from the germline V gene are LGHNA and YSLEER. This CDR3 reads CASSRSGFEAFF. The DNA of the CDR3 is TGCGCCAGCAGCCGGTCGGGGTTTGAAGCTTTCTTT.

The rearrangement uses TRBV5-8 and TRBJ2-3; possibly TRBD1 for D (6 bases). This CDR3 contains 14 residues. The V end was cut by 6 bases, the J end by 0 bases, with 11 bases between. The V gene's germline CDR1 is SGHTS and CDR2 YDEGEE. The CDR3 is CASNFDRSTDTQYF. The DNA for the CDR3 is TGTGCCAGCAACTTCGACAGGAGCACAGATACGCAGTATTTT. Drawing the rest from reference TRBV5-8 and TRBJ2-3, the complete variable domain is EAGVTQSPTHLIKTRGQQATLRCSPISGHTSVYWYQQALGLGLQFLLWYDEGEERNRGNFPPRFSGRQFPNYSSELNVNALELEDSALYLCASNFDRSTDTQYFGPGTRLTVL.

The V call is TRBV5-1, the J call TRBJ2-7; TRBD1 aligns across 7 bases. The CDR3 extends over 15 amino acids. Trimming took 3 bases from V and 5 from J; bases not matched to a gene: 11. Per the germline V gene, CDR1 is SGHRS and CDR2 is YFSETQ. The CDR3 coding sequence is TGCGCCAGCAGCTCGGGACAGAACCCCCTCCACGAGCAGTACTTC. Its translation is CASSSGQNPLHEQYF.